This T cell receptor beta chain was identified during a study of cytomegalovirus exposure and HLA in healthy donors. Study findings and constraints: Roughly uniform sequencing depth across donors was assumed, possibly incorrectly. Most TCR beta V segments were productive about 87% or about 30% of the time in an earlier analysis. Equally common other TCR beta chains were less clonally expanded than HLA-associated ones, a later analysis found.

On this clone: Its target is unknown.

This CDR3 is built from 15 residues. Germline V gene sequence: CDR1 SGHTA, CDR2 FQGNSA. The V end lost 4 bases, the J end lost 7 bases, and 20 bases lay between the germline ends. The study ran its PCR with 60 Vbeta and 13 Jbeta primers. Data came from immunoSEQ multiplex PCR; TCRdb stores just in-frame clones and leaves some out. Of over 35,000 clones in the sample, about 72% were seen once. This rearrangement joins TRBV7-2 to TRBJ2-7, with D possibly being TRBD1 (8 bases). The sample taken for sequencing was PBMCs. The receptor comes from a man aged 25 to 40 in good health and CMV-seronegative. The CDR3 DNA reads TGTGCCAGCAGCTCGGTGGGACAGGCCGGGAGGGAGCAGTACTTC. Amino acids: CASSSVGQAGREQYF.